The 12 T cell receptor beta chains below were found in one sample sequenced in a study of blood T cells in healthy people across ages. A sample-barcoded 5' primer and a J-beta primer mix were used in a second PCR of about 7 to 12 cycles. Using its own MiXCR run on the 5' RACE reads, TCRdb lists one record per CDR3 protein. Of about 1.8 million distinct CDR3 sequences listed, roughly 50% were seen once; the top ten hold approximately 2.1%. The sample comprised blood. All receptors derive from a woman in her forties in good health.

This clonotype turned up a few times. The DNA for the CDR3 is TGTGCCAGCTCACCGTTGGCGGCCCACCTTTACAATGAGCAGTTCTTC. Amino acid sequence: CASSPLAAHLYNEQFF. The V and J genes are TRBV18 and TRBJ2-1; no clear D gene. This CDR3 is built from 16 residues. Trimming cost V 3 bases and J 4 bases, with 16 bases left between them. Germline CDR1 is KGHSH and CDR2 is LQKENI.

The V call is TRBV9, the J call TRBJ1-1; no definite D call. This CDR3 has 16 amino acids. The V and J ends lost 0 bases and 1 base respectively, with 13 bases between them. Germline V lookup: CDR1 SGDLS, CDR2 YYNGEE. The CDR3 coding sequence is TGTGCCAGCAGCGTAGCTAAGGAGGTTCCGAACACTGAAGCTTTCTTT. This encodes CASSVAKEVPNTEAFF.

The gene calls are TRBV29-1 and TRBJ2-5; D might be TRBD1 or TRBD2, each matching 8 bases. Trimming took off 3 bases at V and 1 base at J, with 18 bases between the two ends. The length of the CDR3 is 16 residues. Germline V gene data show CDR1 as SQVTM and CDR2 as ANQGSEA. CDR3 in amino acids: CSVDAGGQGPQETQYF. The CDR3 nucleotides are TGCAGCGTTGATGCGGGAGGACAGGGCCCCCAAGAGACCCAGTACTTC.

CDR3 coding DNA: TGTGCCAGCAGTCAAACATCTGATCAGCCCCAGCATTTT. Amino acids: CASSQTSDQPQHF. The rearrangement joins TRBV6-5 to TRBJ1-5, with D unclear. V dropped 5 bases and J dropped 5 bases, with 10 bases sitting between them. The germline V gene has CDR1 MNHEY and CDR2 SVGAGI. The CDR3 spans 13 residues.

The CDR3 DNA reads as TGTGCCAGCAGGCTAGCATACCGCACAGATACGCAGTATTTT. This encodes CASRLAYRTDTQYF. The genes are TRBV27 and TRBJ2-3, with D tentatively TRBD2 (5 bases). Germline loops: CDR1 MNHEY, CDR2 SMNVEV (reference sequence). Trimming removed 6 bases at V and 1 base at J, with 11 bases between. This CDR3 has 14 residues.

V gene TRBV7-9 combines with J gene TRBJ2-7; 11 bases line up with TRBD2. This CDR3 comprises 16 residues. V lost 5 bases to trimming and J lost 10 bases; unmatched junction nucleotides: 16. Looked up from germline, CDR1 is SEHNR and CDR2 is FQNEAQ (reference sequence). The CDR3 loop is CASSLGTSGTKNVQYF. CDR3 sequence (DNA): TGTGCCAGCAGCCTCGGGACTAGCGGTACCAAAAACGTTCAGTACTTC. Using reference TRBV7-9 and TRBJ2-7 for the parts outside the CDR3, the full variable domain is DTGVSQNPRHKITKRGQNVTFRCDPISEHNRLYWYRQTLGQGPEFLTYFQNEAQLEKSRLLSDRFSAERPKGSFSTLEIQRTEQGDSAMYLCASSLGTSGTKNVQYFGPGTRLTVT.

The chain couples TRBV27 to TRBJ2-3; 8 nucleotides agree with TRBD1. CDR1 MNHEY and CDR2 SMNVEV come from the germline V gene (reference sequence). CDR3 length: 16 residues. The ends lost 6 bases at V and 5 bases at J; junction bases unmatched: 13. CDR3 nucleotides: TGTGCCAGCAGCTTCAACCGGGACAGGTGGAAAGATACGCAGTATTTT. Translation gives CASSFNRDRWKDTQYF.

This clonotype has more than one count but fewer than ten. The genes are TRBV5-1 and TRBJ2-1; TRBD1 matches at 10 bases. Per the germline V gene, CDR1 is SGHRS and CDR2 is YFSETQ. Unmatched junction bases numbered 6, after V lost 0 bases and J lost 6 bases. The CDR3 is 16 residues long. The CDR3 spells CASSLGSGQGLNEQFF. Written as DNA, the CDR3 is TGCGCCAGCAGCTTGGGGTCGGGACAGGGGCTCAATGAGCAGTTCTTC.

This clonotype was counted a few times. The V and J genes are TRBV6-1 and TRBJ2-7, with D possibly being TRBD1 or TRBD2 (5 bases each). Germline CDR1 and CDR2: MNHNS and SASEGT. CDR3 length: 15 residues. V lost 5 bases and J 5 bases, leaving 19 bases between the germline ends. Here the CDR3 DNA reads TGTGCCAGCAGTTTGTGGGCAGGGACGTTCGACGAGCAGTACTTC. The encoded protein is CASSLWAGTFDEQYF.

This CDR3 is CSVPTGANEQFF. In DNA, the CDR3 is TGCAGCGTCCCGACAGGAGCCAATGAGCAGTTCTTC. The genes are TRBV29-1 and TRBJ2-1; possibly TRBD1 for D (6 bases). The ends were cut back, 6 bases at V and 6 bases at J, with 12 bases in the middle. Germline loops: CDR1 SQVTM, CDR2 ANQGSEA. The CDR3 has 12 amino acids.

This chain uses TRBV27 with TRBJ1-5; the D gene is possibly TRBD1 (6 bases). The V gene lost 6 bases and the J gene lost 2 bases, with 17 bases spanning the gap. Germline V gene data show CDR1 as MNHEY and CDR2 as SMNVEV (reference sequence). The CDR3 has 16 amino acids. The CDR3 nucleotides are TGTGCCAGCAGCCCATGGTCAGGGGCTGGCAATCAGCCCCAGCATTTT. Amino acid sequence: CASSPWSGAGNQPQHF.

V gene TRBV6-5 combines with J gene TRBJ2-1; 8 nucleotides match TRBD2. Losses at the gene ends were 10 bases for V and 2 bases for J; bases not matched to a gene: 7. The CDR3 sequence is 14 residues long. The V gene's germline CDR1 is MNHEY and CDR2 SVGAGI. CDR3 sequence reads: CATWTSSTYNEQFF. CDR3 coding DNA: TGTGCCACATGGACTAGCTCAACCTACAATGAGCAGTTCTTC.